Listed here are 20 T cell receptor beta chains from one sample, sequenced in a study of T cell responses to AZD1222 COVID-19 vaccine. The table came from immunoSEQ multiplex PCR; TCRdb's copy has only in-frame clones and leaves some out. The sample has around 130,000 clones; approximately 85% are singletons. This specimen consisted of peripheral blood, obtained on day 0 of AZD1222 vaccination. Source of these receptors: an adult in good health.

The genes are TRBV7-6 and TRBJ1-1; D is ambiguous. Trimming stripped 1 base from V and 1 base from J, with 10 bases between. This CDR3 contains 15 residues. Germline loops: CDR1 SGHVS, CDR2 FNYEAQ. The CDR3 loop reads CASSLGLNSNTEAFF. The CDR3 region has the DNA TGTGCCAGCAGCTTAGGTCTCAACTCGAACACTGAAGCTTTCTTT.

For the CDR3, the DNA is TGTGCCATCAGTCCGGGACAGAAAAACGAGCAGTACTTC. Amino acid sequence: CAISPGQKNEQYF. This sequence joins TRBV10-3 and TRBJ2-7, with 7 nucleotides matching TRBD1. The trim removed 5 bases at V and 5 bases at J, leaving 6 bases unmatched. The CDR3 is made up of 13 amino acids. The germline V gene encodes CDR1 ENHRY and CDR2 SYGVKD.

The rearrangement links TRBV7-2 to TRBJ1-2; 8 bases are shared with TRBD1. V dropped 5 bases and J dropped 7; count of bases not matched to a gene: 12. Germline V gene data show CDR1 as SGHTA and CDR2 as FQGNSA. The CDR3 totals 15 residues. CDR3: CASSPEETGDRGYTF. The CDR3, as DNA: TGTGCCAGCAGCCCTGAGGAGACAGGGGATCGTGGCTACACCTTC.

The chain joins TRBV19 to TRBJ1-3; 7 positions match TRBD1. The V gene's germline CDR1 is LNHDA and CDR2 SQIVND (reference sequence). The V segment lost 0 bases and the J segment 6 bases; nucleotides outside the gene matches: 5. The CDR3 consists of 15 residues. In DNA, the CDR3 is TGTGCCAGTAGTATAGACAACAGGGGAACAAACACCATATATTTT. Its protein product is CASSIDNRGTNTIYF.

The chain recombines TRBV6-5 with TRBJ1-6; D is unresolved. Trimming pared 5 bases from V and 6 bases from J, leaving 8 bases between. CDR3 size: 13 residues. Looked up from germline, CDR1 is MNHEY and CDR2 is SVGAGI. The DNA of the CDR3 is TGTGCCAGCAGTAGGGAATTTAATTCACCCCTCCACTTT. Translation: CASSREFNSPLHF.

The chain links TRBV6-2 or TRBV6-3 to TRBJ2-5, with 9 bases lining up with TRBD1. The length of the CDR3 is 16 residues. Germline assignment: CDR1 MNHEY and CDR2 SVGEGT. The ends lost 2 bases at V and 2 bases at J; junction bases unmatched: 6. CDR3 loop: CASSYDTGGAQETQYF. Here the CDR3 DNA reads TGTGCCAGCAGTTACGATACAGGGGGCGCTCAAGAGACCCAGTACTTC.

This clone appeared once. The chain recombines TRBV7-9 with TRBJ2-1; TRBD2 matches 11 bases. J gave up 5 bases and V 8 bases, and 8 bases lay outside the gene matches. Germline-derived CDR1 and CDR2 are SEHNR and FQNEAQ (reference sequence). The length of the CDR3 is 15 residues. Here the CDR3 reads CASGWGLAANNEQFF. Here the CDR3 DNA reads TGTGCCAGCGGCTGGGGACTAGCGGCGAACAATGAGCAGTTCTTC. Based on the CDR3 plus reference TRBV7-9 and TRBJ2-1, the full variable domain is DTGVSQNPRHKITKRGQNVTFRCDPISEHNRLYWYRQTLGQGPEFLTYFQNEAQLEKSRLLSDRFSAERPKGSFSTLEIQRTEQGDSAMYLCASGWGLAANNEQFFGPGTRLTVL.

This chain links TRBV7-2 with TRBJ1-3; D not resolved. V gave up 1 base and J gave up 2 bases, with 6 bases separating them. Germline CDR1 reads SGHTA; CDR2 reads FQGNSA. The CDR3 sequence is 14 residues long. The CDR3 DNA sequence: TGTGCCAGCAGCTTAGTCGGGGCTGGAAACACCATATATTTT. Translating it yields CASSLVGAGNTIYF.

J is TRBJ1-1 and V is TRBV3-1 (or the pseudogene TRBV3-2); 10 nucleotides match TRBD1. Per the germline V gene, CDR1 is LGHDT and CDR2 is YNNKEL (reference sequence). The CDR3 is made up of 15 amino acids. V gave up 3 bases and J gave up 4 bases; unmatched junction bases: 5. The CDR3 sequence is CASSQRQGAFTEAFF. DNA of the CDR3: TGTGCCAGCAGCCAGAGACAGGGGGCCTTCACTGAAGCTTTCTTT.

This chain connects TRBV3-1 (or the pseudogene TRBV3-2) to TRBJ2-5; D gene unclear. Germline CDR1 reads LGHDT; CDR2 reads YNNKEL (reference sequence). The CDR3 covers 14 residues. Trimming stripped 3 bases from V and 1 base from J, with 9 bases between. For the CDR3, the DNA is TGTGCCAGCAGCCACTGGCAAGGCCAAGAGACCCAGTACTTC. It is translated as CASSHWQGQETQYF.

The chain is built from TRBV12-3 or TRBV12-4 and TRBJ2-7, with D unresolved. This CDR3 region has 13 residues. V dropped 7 bases and J dropped 2 bases, with 12 bases sitting between them. As DNA, the CDR3 is TGTGCCAGCACCCAGAGTGGGGCCTACGAGCAGTACTTC. Protein product: CASTQSGAYEQYF.

The rearrangement uses TRBV19 and TRBJ2-3, with 10 positions matching TRBD2. The length of the CDR3 is 18 residues. J lost 7 bases, V lost 5 bases, and 18 bases had no gene match. The germline V gene encodes CDR1 LNHDA and CDR2 SQIVND (reference sequence). The CDR3 DNA follows: TGTGCCAGTAGTCCCCGTTCTGCAGCGGGGGGGGCATTAAATACGCAGTATTTT. It yields the protein CASSPRSAAGGALNTQYF.

The chain has TRBV7-3 and TRBJ2-1; D not resolved. Germline-derived CDR1 and CDR2 are SGHTA and FQGTGA. Trimming took off 4 bases at V and 3 bases at J, with 13 bases between the two ends. The CDR3 has 15 amino acids. The CDR3 reads CASSSGRSLYNEQFF. DNA of the CDR3: TGTGCCAGCAGCTCGGGTCGATCTCTCTACAATGAGCAGTTCTTC.

V and J are TRBV4-2 and TRBJ1-6; no reliable D call. The CDR3 runs 15 residues. From germline, CDR1 is LGHNA and CDR2 YNFKEQ. With 0 bases removed from V and 7 bases from J, the gap between germline ends came to 10 bases. The DNA for the CDR3 is TGTGCCAGCAGCCAAGAACCGCTGGGCAATTCACCCCTCCACTTT. This sequence encodes CASSQEPLGNSPLHF.

The rearrangement links TRBV1 to TRBJ2-3; the table gives TRBD2 as D, unverified against the DNA. TRBV1 is labeled a pseudogene. There are 20 residues in the CDR3. The CDR3 region is CTSSQTLGLAGVDSTDTQYF. The CDR3 bases are TGCACCAGCAGCCAGACCTTGGGACTAGCGGGAGTCGATAGCACAGATACGCAGTATTTT.

This clone was detected only once. V is TRBV4-1 and J is TRBJ1-1, with 10 bases that match TRBD1. Germline loops: CDR1 MGHRA, CDR2 YSYEKL. With V trimmed by 1 base and J by 5 bases, 10 bases remained unmatched. The CDR3 length is 17 residues. CDR3 coding DNA: TGCGCCAGCAGCCAAGTGGGGTCGGACAGGGGGAAAACTGAAGCTTTCTTT. Translating gives CASSQVGSDRGKTEAFF.

This clone was seen just once. The V call is TRBV20-1, the J call TRBJ1-1; TRBD1 matches 8 bases. With 3 bases clipped from V and 0 bases from J, the junction kept 15 bases outside the gene matches. The CDR3 is 18 amino acids. Germline V lookup: CDR1 DFQATT, CDR2 SNEGSKA (reference sequence). The CDR3 loop reads CSASGLDRGVGVNTEAFF. The CDR3 DNA is TGCAGTGCTAGTGGCCTTGACAGGGGTGTGGGGGTGAACACTGAAGCTTTCTTT.

The count of this clone is one. J is TRBJ2-1 and V is TRBV19, with TRBD2 matching over 14 bases. The length of the CDR3 is 21 residues. The germline V gene has CDR1 LNHDA and CDR2 SQIVND (reference sequence). J was trimmed by 0 bases and V by 1 base; bases with no gene match: 11. The CDR3 coding sequence is TGTGCCAGTAGTATAGGCCTACCGGGACTAGCGGGGGAGGACTCCTACAATGAGCAGTTCTTC. Translated: CASSIGLPGLAGEDSYNEQFF.

V and J are TRBV6-5 and TRBJ1-4; TRBD1 matches at 10 bases. The CDR3 extends over 14 amino acids. The V segment lost 6 bases and the J segment 8 bases; nucleotides outside the gene matches: 6. The germline gives CDR1 MNHEY, CDR2 SVGAGI. The CDR3 spells CASSWTGGREKLFF. As DNA, the CDR3 is TGTGCCAGCAGCTGGACAGGGGGGAGGGAAAAACTGTTTTTT.

The V call is TRBV5-4, the J call TRBJ1-4; D possibly corresponds to TRBD1 (6 bases). In germline, CDR1 is SGHNT, CDR2 YYREEE (reference sequence). Trimming shortened V by 3 bases and J by 3 bases, and 18 bases separated the two germline ends. The CDR3 length is 17 residues. The CDR3 DNA reads TGTGCCAGCAGCTATCGGGAGGGGGTATCGGCTAATGAAAAACTGTTTTTT. Translation gives CASSYREGVSANEKLFF.